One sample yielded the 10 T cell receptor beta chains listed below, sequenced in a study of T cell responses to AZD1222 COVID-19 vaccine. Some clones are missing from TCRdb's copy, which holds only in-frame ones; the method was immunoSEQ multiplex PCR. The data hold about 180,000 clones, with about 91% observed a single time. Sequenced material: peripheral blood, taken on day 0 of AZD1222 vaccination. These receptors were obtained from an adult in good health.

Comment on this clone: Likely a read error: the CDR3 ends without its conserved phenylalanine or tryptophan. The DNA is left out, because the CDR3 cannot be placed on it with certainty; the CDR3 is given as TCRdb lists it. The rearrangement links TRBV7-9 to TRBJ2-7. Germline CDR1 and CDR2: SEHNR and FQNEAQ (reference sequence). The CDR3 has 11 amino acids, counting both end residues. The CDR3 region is CASSSPGPDIL.

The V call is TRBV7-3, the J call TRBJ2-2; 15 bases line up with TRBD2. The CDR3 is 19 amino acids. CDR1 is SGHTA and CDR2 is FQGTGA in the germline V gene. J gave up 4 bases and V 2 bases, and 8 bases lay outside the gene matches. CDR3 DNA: TGTGCCAGCAGCTTAGTCGGACTAGCGGGAGGGACTGGCACCGGGGAGCTGTTTTTT. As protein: CASSLVGLAGGTGTGELFF.

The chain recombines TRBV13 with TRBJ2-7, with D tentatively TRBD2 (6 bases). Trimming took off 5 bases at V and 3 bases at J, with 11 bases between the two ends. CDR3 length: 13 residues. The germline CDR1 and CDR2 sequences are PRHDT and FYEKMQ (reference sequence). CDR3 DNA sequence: TGTGCCAGCAGCCTCCGGGGACTCTACGAGCAGTACTTC. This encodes CASSLRGLYEQYF.

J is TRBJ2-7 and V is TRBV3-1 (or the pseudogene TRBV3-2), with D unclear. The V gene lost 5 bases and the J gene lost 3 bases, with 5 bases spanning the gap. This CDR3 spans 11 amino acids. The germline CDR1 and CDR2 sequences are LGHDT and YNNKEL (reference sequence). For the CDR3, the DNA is TGTGCCAGCAGCGTGCACTACGAGCAGTACTTC. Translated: CASSVHYEQYF.

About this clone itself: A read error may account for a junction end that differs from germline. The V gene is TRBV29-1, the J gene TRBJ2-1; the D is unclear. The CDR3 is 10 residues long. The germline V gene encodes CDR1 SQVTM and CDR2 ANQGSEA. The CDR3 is CSVKDNEQFF. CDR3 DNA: TGCAGCGTTAAAGACAATGAGCAGTTCTTC.

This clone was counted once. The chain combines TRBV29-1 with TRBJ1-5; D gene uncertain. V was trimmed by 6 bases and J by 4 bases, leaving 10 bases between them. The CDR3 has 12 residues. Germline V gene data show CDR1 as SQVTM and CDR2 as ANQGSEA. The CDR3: CSVGVFNQPQHF. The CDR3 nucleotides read TGCAGCGTCGGGGTGTTTAATCAGCCCCAGCATTTT.

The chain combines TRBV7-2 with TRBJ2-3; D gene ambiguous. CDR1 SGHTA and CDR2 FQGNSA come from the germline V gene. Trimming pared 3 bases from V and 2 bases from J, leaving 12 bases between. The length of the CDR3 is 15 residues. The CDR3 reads CASSFDGKHTDTQYF. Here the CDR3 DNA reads TGTGCCAGCAGCTTTGACGGTAAACACACAGATACGCAGTATTTT.

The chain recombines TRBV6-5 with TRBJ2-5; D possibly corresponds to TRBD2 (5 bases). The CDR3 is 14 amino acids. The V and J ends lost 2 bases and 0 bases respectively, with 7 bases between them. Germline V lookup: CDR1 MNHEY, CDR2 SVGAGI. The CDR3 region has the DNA TGTGCCAGCAGTTACGGACTGAACCAAGAGACCCAGTACTTC. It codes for CASSYGLNQETQYF.

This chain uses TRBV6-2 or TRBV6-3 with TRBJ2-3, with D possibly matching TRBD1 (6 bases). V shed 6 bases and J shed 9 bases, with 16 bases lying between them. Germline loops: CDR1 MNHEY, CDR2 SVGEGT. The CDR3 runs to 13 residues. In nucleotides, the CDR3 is TGTGCCAGCAGCGTACAGGGTCGGGGCACGCAGTATTTT. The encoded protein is CASSVQGRGTQYF.

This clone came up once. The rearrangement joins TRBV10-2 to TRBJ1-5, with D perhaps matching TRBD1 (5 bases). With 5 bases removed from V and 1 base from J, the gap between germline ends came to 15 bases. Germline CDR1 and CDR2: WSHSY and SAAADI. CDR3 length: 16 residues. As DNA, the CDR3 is TGCGCCAGCAGTAATCCGGGGGGTGGGAGCAATCAGCCCCAGCATTTT. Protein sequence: CASSNPGGGSNQPQHF.